This entry lists 17 T cell receptor beta chains sequenced from one sample in a study of tissue T cells after allogeneic stem cell transplantation. Generated by immunoSEQ multiplex PCR, the TCRdb table keeps only in-frame clones and is missing some. The sample yields around 7,700 clones, over 30% seen once. Time point denoted: mouse harvest day 14 after allogeneic transplant. The graft held 10^6 splenic CD5+ T cells and 10^7 T-cell-depleted bone marrow cells. Sequencing was done on a sample of skin. These receptors were taken from a female BALB/c mouse given C57BL/6 T cells with graft-versus-host disease after an allogeneic hematopoietic cell transplant.

On this clone itself: Gene names are mouse gene names. The read ends 1 residue before the CDR3 terminus; that terminus is restored from the germline J gene. The chain links TRBV23 to TRBJ1-2; the listed D gene, TRBD1, was not tested against the DNA. The CDR3 has 15 residues. Germline loops: CDR1 KGHTA, CDR2 FQNQQP. Here the CDR3 reads CSSSQRQGANSDYTF. The part of the CDR3 DNA that was read is TGCTCCAGCAGTCAAAGACAGGGGGCAAACTCCGACTACACC.

This clone has a handful of counts. Gene labels here are mouse ones. The read terminates 1 residue before the CDR3 end, so the remaining end is supplied by the germline J gene. V usage is TRBV26 and J usage is TRBJ2-1, with D possibly being TRBD1 (5 bases). The germline gives CDR1 KGHPV, CDR2 FQNQEV (reference sequence). V was shortened by 4 bases and J by 1 base, with 8 bases between the two germline ends. The CDR3 has 14 amino acids. This chain's CDR3 is CASSPRVNYAEQFF. The CDR3 DNA, read in part, is TGTGCCAGCAGTCCCAGGGTGAACTATGCTGAGCAGTTC.

As concerns this clone: Germline and genes: mouse. The CDR3 end falls 1 residue outside the read, so it is completed with the germline J gene. This chain links TRBV23 with TRBJ2-3; TRBD2, as called in the table, went unchecked against the DNA. CDR3 size: 14 residues. Germline V gives CDR1 KGHTA, CDR2 FQNQQP. Incomplete CDR3 DNA: TGCTCCAGCAGTCGCCGGACTAGTGCAGAAACGCTGTAT. Translated, it gives CSSSRRTSAETLY. The whole CDR3 reads CSSSRRTSAETLYF.

By sample fraction, this clone is medium-sized. Gene names are the mouse ones. The read ends 1 residue before the CDR3 terminus; that terminus is restored from the germline J gene. The J gene is TRBJ2-1, the V gene TRBV26; D is ambiguous. Trimming pared 6 bases from V and 1 base from J, leaving 7 bases between. Germline V gene sequence: CDR1 KGHPV, CDR2 FQNQEV (reference sequence). The CDR3 spans 13 residues. The part of the CDR3 DNA that was read is TGTGCCAGCAGCCCCGCCAACTATGCTGAGCAGTTC. Amino acid sequence: CASSPANYAEQF. The complete CDR3 sequence is CASSPANYAEQFF.

With regard to this clone: Gene and germline names: mouse. The CDR3 end is not reached by the read, which stops 1 residue before it; the germline J gene fills it in. The chain carries TRBV1 and TRBJ2-7, with D tentatively TRBD1 or TRBD2 (5 bases each). The germline CDR1 and CDR2 sequences are NSQYPW and LRSPGD (reference sequence). V was pared by 2 bases and J by 0 bases, with 8 bases between. There are 14 residues in the CDR3. CDR3 protein: CTCSAMGPSYEQYF. The sequenced CDR3 bases are TGCACCTGCAGTGCAATGGGGCCCTCCTATGAACAGTAC.

On this clone itself: Gene names are the mouse ones. The CDR3 goes on 1 residue after the read ends, and that part is filled in from the germline J gene. The chain employs TRBV3 and TRBJ2-7; TRBD2 aligns across 12 bases. V trimming: 4 bases; J trimming: 4 bases; junction bases outside the gene matches: 2. The germline V gene has CDR1 SNHLY and CDR2 FYNGKV (reference sequence). This CDR3 is 14 amino acids long. The sequenced part of the CDR3 DNA is TGTGCCAGCAGCTGGGGACTGGGGGGTTATGAACAGTAC. Translating it yields CASSWGLGGYEQY. The whole CDR3 protein reads CASSWGLGGYEQYF.

Regarding this clone: The germline and genes are mouse ones. The read comes to an end 1 residue before the CDR3 does, leaving the germline J gene to fill in the end. This chain uses TRBV12-2 with TRBJ1-4; 7 nucleotides agree with TRBD1. Germline V gene lookup returns CDR1 SGHLS and CDR2 HYDKME. V dropped 1 base and J dropped 4; count of bases not matched to a gene: 2. The CDR3 covers 14 residues. CDR3 bases read: TGTGCCAGCTCTCTACAGGGGAGCAACGAAAGATTATTT. Its protein product is CASSLQGSNERLF. The full CDR3 reads CASSLQGSNERLFF.

Comment on this clone: Germline and genes here are mouse. The CDR3 end lies 1 residue beyond the end of the read and is filled in from the germline J gene. The chain has TRBV14 and TRBJ2-5; 10 bases fit TRBD2. Per germline, CDR1 SGHDT and CDR2 FRDEAV. The CDR3 runs to 16 residues. The V and J ends lost 5 bases and 2 bases, in that order; junction bases with no gene match: 8. The CDR3 bases that were read are TGTGCCAGCAGCCGGGGCTGGGGGGGCCCCCAAGACACCCAGTAC. Protein product: CASSRGWGGPQDTQY. The full CDR3 is CASSRGWGGPQDTQYF.

This clone turned up a few times. Germline and genes: mouse. The read comes to an end 1 residue before the CDR3 does, leaving the germline J gene to fill in the end. This chain joins TRBV4 and TRBJ2-7, with 11 positions matching TRBD2. Germline V gene lookup returns CDR1 LGHDT and CDR2 YNNKQL (reference sequence). V was pared by 7 bases and J by 3 bases, with 2 bases of the junction left unmatched. CDR3 length: 13 amino acids. Partial CDR3 DNA: TGTGCCAGCACCGACTGGGGGGGCTATGAACAGTAC. Translating it yields CASTDWGGYEQY. The entire CDR3 reads CASTDWGGYEQYF.

With regard to this clone: Each gene name is a mouse one. The read falls 1 residue short of the CDR3 end, and the missing part is taken from the germline J gene. The genes are TRBV5 and TRBJ1-2; D might be TRBD1 (6 bases). CDR3 length: 14 residues. Trimming removed 0 bases at V and 5 bases at J, with 10 bases between. The germline V gene encodes CDR1 LGHNA and CDR2 YNLKQL (reference sequence). The covered CDR3 bases are TGTGCCAGCAGCCAAGACGGGGGCGGGTCCGACTACACC. Amino acids: CASSQDGGGSDYT. The whole CDR3 protein reads CASSQDGGGSDYTF.

Points on this clone: The gene symbols are mouse symbols. With the read ending 1 residue before the CDR3 end, the germline J gene is used to fill in that end. J is TRBJ2-7 and V is TRBV23; whether TRBD2, the table's D call, matches the DNA was not checked. CDR3 length: 14 residues. Germline assignment: CDR1 KGHTA and CDR2 FQNQQP. CDR3: CSSSLDWGGDEQYF. Partial CDR3 DNA: TGCTCCAGCAGCCTGGACTGGGGGGGCGATGAACAGTAC.

Notes on this clone: Gene names and germline refer to mouse. The sequence runs out 1 residue before the end of the CDR3; the remainder is reconstructed from the germline J gene. The chain has TRBV31 and TRBJ2-3; D is possibly TRBD2 (7 bases). The germline V gene encodes CDR1 GKSSPN and CDR2 SITVG. The CDR3 length is 15 residues. The germline V and J ends were trimmed by 0 bases and 1 base, with 11 bases remaining between them. The sequenced part of the CDR3 DNA is TGTGCCTGGAGTCTAAAGGGGGGCGGTGCAGAAACGCTGTAT. It codes for CAWSLKGGGAETLY. Given in full, the CDR3 is CAWSLKGGGAETLYF.

As for this clone: Genes and germline are mouse. CDR3 DNA (partial): TGCTCCAGCAGTCAAGGGACTGGGGTCTATGCTGAGCAGTTC. Protein sequence: CSSSQGTGVYAEQF. The whole CDR3 reads CSSSQGTGVYAEQFF. The rearrangement links TRBV23 to TRBJ2-1; the D call TRBD2 from the table was never checked on the DNA. The read ends 1 residue shy of where the CDR3 ends; the end is completed using the germline J gene. Germline V gives CDR1 KGHTA, CDR2 FQNQQP. The CDR3 runs 15 residues.

A note on this clone: Germline and genes here are mouse. The read ends 1 residue before the CDR3 terminus; that terminus is restored from the germline J gene. V usage is TRBV15 and J usage is TRBJ2-1; D remains unclear. The CDR3 covers 16 residues. Germline CDR1 SGHND, CDR2 FRSKSL. V was shortened by 2 bases and J by 0 bases, with 11 bases between the two germline ends. Incomplete CDR3 DNA: TGTGCCAGCAGTTTAATCAGGTCGTATAACTATGCTGAGCAGTTC. Protein sequence: CASSLIRSYNYAEQF. The entire CDR3 is CASSLIRSYNYAEQFF.

Worth noting for this clone: The gene symbols are mouse symbols. The read terminates 1 residue before the CDR3 end, so the remaining end is supplied by the germline J gene. The rearrangement links TRBV29 to TRBJ1-1; tentative D call: TRBD1 (6 bases). Deletions cut 0 bases from V and 5 bases from J, with 10 bases between. Germline V gene sequence: CDR1 MSHET, CDR2 SYDVDS. The CDR3 covers 14 residues. CDR3 sequence: CASSLSRGGTEVFF. The covered CDR3 bases are TGTGCTAGCAGTTTATCCAGGGGAGGGACAGAAGTCTTC.

Of note for this clone: Mouse germline and gene names are used. Read sequence stops 1 residue before the CDR3 end, and the germline J gene provides the missing end. The chain couples TRBV26 to TRBJ2-1; TRBD1 matches 10 bases. The CDR3 is made up of 16 amino acids. Germline V CDR1 and CDR2: KGHPV, FQNQEV (reference sequence). V shed 0 bases, J shed 4 bases, and the junction held 3 bases outside the gene matches. CDR3 region: CASSLSTGQGYAEQFF. CDR3 bases read: TGTGCCAGCAGTCTGTCGACGGGACAGGGGTATGCTGAGCAGTTC. The whole variable domain, filled in from reference TRBV26 and TRBJ2-1, reads NSKVIQTPRYLVKGQGQKAKMRCIPEKGHPVVFWYQQNKNNEFKFLINFQNQEVLQQIDMTEKRFSAECPSNSPCSLEIQSSEAGDSALYLCASSLSTGQGYAEQFFGPGTRLTVL.

This clone has a handful of counts. Gene names follow the mouse nomenclature. The CDR3 is CASSLSLDWGGETLYF. CDR3 bases read: TGTGCCAGCAGTCTGTCGCTGGACTGGGGGGGAGAAACGCTGTAT. The V gene is TRBV26, the J gene TRBJ2-3; 12 nucleotides align to TRBD2. The read ends 1 residue early relative to the CDR3; the germline J gene fills the gap. The CDR3 has 16 amino acids. V was clipped by 0 bases and J by 5 bases; unmatched bases: 3. CDR1 is KGHPV, CDR2 FQNQEV, per germline (reference sequence).